The 27 T cell receptor beta chains below were found in one sample sequenced in a study of blood T cells in healthy people across ages. The authors ran a second PCR of about 6 to 11 cycles using a sample-barcoded 5' primer and a J-beta primer mix. TCRdb called the 5' RACE reads again in MiXCR, with one record for every CDR3 protein. The sample has approximately 2,000,000 distinct CDR3 sequences; about two fifths are singletons. The sequencing sample was made of blood. All receptors come from a human donor in good health.

The gene calls are TRBV7-8 and TRBJ2-7, with 10 bases aligning to TRBD1. From germline, CDR1 is SGHVS and CDR2 FQNEAQ. This CDR3 region has 20 residues. V shed 5 bases, J shed 5 bases, and the junction held 24 bases outside the gene matches. This chain's CDR3 is CASSPTPGTGELITVHEQYF. DNA of the CDR3: TGTGCCAGCAGCCCCACTCCCGGGACAGGGGAGCTCATTACGGTCCACGAGCAGTACTTC.

The chain employs TRBV11-2 and TRBJ1-5; D unresolved. This CDR3 spans 23 amino acids. Trimming removed 1 base at V and 0 bases at J, with 31 bases between. Germline V gene data show CDR1 as SGHAT and CDR2 as FQNNGV. CDR3 residues: CASSLVGFTGGSLLTNSNQPQHF. CDR3 coding DNA: TGTGCCAGCAGCTTAGTGGGATTTACCGGCGGAAGTCTCCTAACTAATAGCAATCAGCCCCAGCATTTT. The variable domain in full, completed from reference TRBV11-2 and TRBJ1-5, reads EAGVAQSPRYKIIEKRQSVAFWCNPISGHATLYWYQQILGQGPKLLIQFQNNGVVDDSQLPKDRFSAERLKGVDSTLKIQPAKLEDSAVYLCASSLVGFTGGSLLTNSNQPQHFGDGTRLSIL.

This clonotype appeared a few times. The chain couples TRBV20-1 to TRBJ2-7; D possibly matches TRBD1 or TRBD2 (5 bases each). CDR3 length: 14 amino acids. Germline values: CDR1 DFQATT, CDR2 SNEGSKA (reference sequence). V was cut by 6 bases and J by 3 bases, with 18 bases left in between. The CDR3 protein is CSAPGPPSHYEQYF. In nucleotides, the CDR3 is TGCAGTGCCCCGGGACCTCCTTCCCACTACGAGCAGTACTTC.

The chain joins TRBV15 to TRBJ1-4; no clear D gene. V lost 1 base, J lost 13 bases, and 10 bases lay in between. The germline V gene encodes CDR1 LNHNV and CDR2 YYDKDF (reference sequence). The CDR3 loop spans 12 amino acids. In DNA, the CDR3 is TGTGCCACCAGCAGAGGCGGAGAACTACTGTTTTTT. Its translation is CATSRGGELLFF.

This clonotype has more than one count but fewer than ten. This sequence joins TRBV7-2 and TRBJ2-3; unclear D gene. The CDR3 runs to 15 residues. Germline CDR1 reads SGHTA; CDR2 reads FQGNSA. V gave up 4 bases and J gave up 0 bases, with 11 bases separating them. CDR3 protein: CASSSTGLSTDTQYF. DNA of the CDR3: TGTGCCAGCAGCTCCACCGGCCTTAGCACAGATACGCAGTATTTT. The variable domain in full, with the rest retrieved from reference TRBV7-2 and TRBJ2-3, is GAGVSQSPSNKVTEKGKDVELRCDPISGHTALYWYRQSLGQGLEFLIYFQGNSAPDKSGLPSDRFSAERTGGSVSTLTIQRTQQEDSAVYLCASSSTGLSTDTQYFGPGTRLTVL.

This clonotype has just a few counts. The V call is TRBV13, the J call TRBJ2-3; 11 nucleotides agree with TRBD1. CDR1 and CDR2 (germline): PRHDT, FYEKMQ (reference sequence). This CDR3 has 16 amino acids. Trimming took 4 bases from V and 6 from J; bases not matched to a gene: 9. This chain's CDR3 is CASSSFGTGGSDTQYF. The CDR3 DNA is TGTGCCAGCAGCTCATTTGGGACAGGGGGTTCGGATACGCAGTATTTT.

This rearrangement joins TRBV7-2 to TRBJ1-3; 11 nucleotides line up with TRBD1. The CDR3 loop spans 20 amino acids. Unmatched junction bases numbered 15, after V lost 1 base and J lost 4 bases. The V gene's germline CDR1 is SGHTA and CDR2 FQGNSA. The CDR3 region has the DNA TGTGCCAGCAGCTTAGGGCGATCGGGACAGGGGGACCTCCTCGGAAACACCATATATTTT. Its protein is CASSLGRSGQGDLLGNTIYF.

This sequence joins TRBV30 and TRBJ2-5; D might be TRBD1 (6 bases). The CDR3 is made up of 13 amino acids. Germline CDR1 reads GTSNPN; CDR2 reads SVGIG (reference sequence). Trimming shortened V by 0 bases and J by 11 bases, and 16 bases separated the two germline ends. The CDR3 reads CAWSVSSPGEQYF. CDR3 DNA: TGTGCCTGGAGTGTATCAAGTCCAGGGGAGCAGTACTTC.

V is TRBV6-4 and J is TRBJ2-1; D perhaps matches TRBD1 (6 bases). This CDR3 is built from 11 residues. V lost 4 bases and J 10 bases, leaving 8 bases between the germline ends. CDR1 and CDR2 from the germline V gene are MRHNA and SNTAGT. The CDR3 bases are TGTGCCAGCAGTGGGGGGCAGGAGCAGTTCTTC. It yields the protein CASSGGQEQFF.

The chain is built from TRBV10-3 and TRBJ2-4; the D gene is possibly TRBD2 (5 bases). The CDR3 sequence is 14 residues long. V was cut by 1 base and J by 13 bases, with 17 bases left in between. Germline V lookup: CDR1 ENHRY, CDR2 SYGVKD. As DNA, the CDR3 is TGTGCCATCAGTGAGTTGGGGAGCTCCTACGGGCAGTACTTC. It translates to CAISELGSSYGQYF.

The CDR3 DNA reads as TGCGCCAGCAGCCAGGTTGCATTAGCGGGGGGATACAATGAGCAGTTCTTC. Protein: CASSQVALAGGYNEQFF. J is TRBJ2-1 and V is TRBV4-3, with 10 bases matching TRBD2. The CDR3 has 17 amino acids. The germline gives CDR1 LGHNA, CDR2 YSLEER. V lost 3 bases and J lost 4; bases outside the gene matches: 9.

This clonotype was observed many times. This CDR3 reads CASSVGQSYEQYF. As DNA, the CDR3 is TGTGCCAGCAGTGTGGGACAATCCTACGAGCAGTACTTC. V gene TRBV9 combines with J gene TRBJ2-7; perhaps TRBD1 as D (6 bases). There are 13 residues in the CDR3. The V end lost 5 bases, the J end lost 1 base, and 10 bases lay between the germline ends. In germline, CDR1 is SGDLS, CDR2 YYNGEE.

This clonotype was observed a few times. The chain couples TRBV4-3 to TRBJ1-5, with D hard to call. Germline CDR1 is LGHNA and CDR2 is YSLEER. Trimming cost V 0 bases and J 3 bases, with 3 bases left between them. The CDR3 sequence is 13 residues long. CDR3 protein: CASSQDNNQPQHF. The CDR3 bases are TGCGCCAGCAGCCAAGACAACAATCAGCCCCAGCATTTT.

This clonotype was picked up a small number of times. V is TRBV29-1 and J is TRBJ2-7; a weak D match, TRBD1 (6 bases). The germline V gene has CDR1 SQVTM and CDR2 ANQGSEA. This CDR3 contains 11 residues. V dropped 2 bases and J dropped 11 bases, with 13 bases sitting between them. The CDR3 here is CSVEIGSGEYF. The CDR3 nucleotides are TGCAGCGTTGAAATTGGGTCAGGGGAGTACTTC.

This clonotype was picked up a small number of times. The chain combines TRBV7-2 with TRBJ2-7, with D tentatively TRBD1 (5 bases). There are 16 residues in the CDR3. Germline V gene data show CDR1 as SGHTA and CDR2 as FQGNSA. V dropped 1 base and J dropped 3 bases, with 16 bases sitting between them. CDR3 nucleotides: TGTGCCAGCAGCTTAGGTTCCCGACAGACCATCTACGAGCAGTACTTC. Translated: CASSLGSRQTIYEQYF.

This clonotype was detected a few times. CDR3 loop: CSAGASGVQETQYF. CDR3 nucleotides: TGCAGCGCTGGGGCTAGCGGAGTTCAAGAGACCCAGTACTTC. V usage is TRBV29-1 and J usage is TRBJ2-5; 7 bases line up with TRBD2. J was trimmed by 2 bases and V by 7 bases; bases with no gene match: 10. This CDR3 region has 14 residues. Germline V lookup: CDR1 SQVTM, CDR2 ANQGSEA. The variable domain in full, completed from reference TRBV29-1 and TRBJ2-5, reads SAVISQKPSRDICQRGTSLTIQCQVDSQVTMMFWYRQQPGQSLTLIATANQGSEATYESGFVIDKFPISRPNLTFSTLTVSNMSPEDSSIYLCSAGASGVQETQYFGPGTRLLVL.

V is TRBV7-2 and J is TRBJ1-6, with 8 bases that match TRBD1. Germline-derived CDR1 and CDR2 are SGHTA and FQGNSA. The CDR3 extends over 16 amino acids. V lost 1 base, J lost 8 bases, and 7 bases stayed unmatched. Here the CDR3 DNA reads TGTGCCAGCAGCTTAGATGACAGGGGTAGGGATTCACCCCTCCACTTT. Translating it yields CASSLDDRGRDSPLHF.

In this sample, this clonotype turned up once. The chain joins TRBV2 to TRBJ1-5; maybe TRBD1 (5 bases). With 7 bases removed from V and 0 bases from J, the gap between germline ends came to 10 bases. This CDR3 has 14 amino acids. Looked up from germline, CDR1 is SNHLY and CDR2 is FYNNEI. CDR3 in DNA: TGTGCCAGCAACCCCGGGACTAGCAATCAGCCCCAGCATTTT. This encodes CASNPGTSNQPQHF. The whole variable domain, remainder taken from reference TRBV2 and TRBJ1-5, is EPEVTQTPSHQVTQMGQEVILRCVPISNHLYFYWYRQILGQKVEFLVSFYNNEISEKSEIFDDQFSVERPDGSNFTLKIRSTKLEDSAMYFCASNPGTSNQPQHFGDGTRLSIL.

The chain couples TRBV5-1 to TRBJ1-2; 9 bases are shared with TRBD1. V lost 4 bases to trimming and J lost 4 bases; unmatched junction nucleotides: 11. CDR3 size: 16 residues. Germline CDR1 SGHRS, CDR2 YFSETQ. CDR3 in amino acids: CASSAGQGQKGYGYTF. In DNA, the CDR3 is TGCGCCAGCAGCGCAGGACAGGGGCAAAAGGGCTATGGCTACACCTTC.

V usage is TRBV6-5 and J usage is TRBJ1-2; no definite D call. Germline V gene data show CDR1 as MNHEY and CDR2 as SVGAGI. CDR3 length: 12 amino acids. The V end lost 6 bases, the J end lost 2 bases, and 7 bases lay between the germline ends. The CDR3 bases are TGTGCCAGCAGCCACCTAAACTATGGCTACACCTTC. Its protein is CASSHLNYGYTF.

This clonotype was picked up a small number of times. The rearrangement uses TRBV2 and TRBJ2-1; D gene uncertain. Germline V gene lookup returns CDR1 SNHLY and CDR2 FYNNEI. The CDR3 covers 15 residues. Trimming removed 2 bases at V and 8 bases at J, with 16 bases between. CDR3 region: CASSERPPSADEQFF. DNA for the CDR3: TGTGCCAGCAGTGAACGGCCTCCTAGTGCCGATGAGCAGTTCTTC. Full variable domain (rest looked up from reference TRBV2 and TRBJ2-1): EPEVTQTPSHQVTQMGQEVILRCVPISNHLYFYWYRQILGQKVEFLVSFYNNEISEKSEIFDDQFSVERPDGSNFTLKIRSTKLEDSAMYFCASSERPPSADEQFFGPGTRLTVL.

The rearrangement uses TRBV24-1 and TRBJ1-2; possibly TRBD1 for D (6 bases). The germline gives CDR1 KGHDR, CDR2 SFDVKD. With 0 bases removed from V and 2 bases from J, the gap between germline ends came to 12 bases. The CDR3 has 16 residues. The CDR3 DNA reads TGTGCCACCAGTGATTTGCGGGCAGGGGAGAACTATGGCTACACCTTC. This codes for CATSDLRAGENYGYTF.

This chain joins TRBV29-1 and TRBJ2-3, with a weak D call TRBD2 (6 bases). The germline V gene encodes CDR1 SQVTM and CDR2 ANQGSEA. This CDR3 comprises 15 residues. The V gene lost 6 bases and the J gene lost 3 bases, with 19 bases spanning the gap. The CDR3 DNA reads as TGCAGCGTCTATGGGACTTGGGATCAGACAGATACGCAGTATTTT. It encodes CSVYGTWDQTDTQYF.

The gene calls are TRBV5-6 and TRBJ1-5, with 12 bases aligning to TRBD1. The V segment lost 4 bases and the J segment 0 bases; nucleotides outside the gene matches: 20. CDR3 length: 22 amino acids. The germline V gene has CDR1 SGHDT and CDR2 YYEEEE. The CDR3 region is CASSLDPPSGQGARDSNQPQHF. The CDR3 DNA is TGTGCCAGCAGCCTGGACCCCCCTTCGGGACAGGGGGCCCGAGATAGCAATCAGCCCCAGCATTTT.

The gene calls are TRBV27 and TRBJ2-1, with D maybe TRBD2 (7 bases). Looked up from germline, CDR1 is MNHEY and CDR2 is SMNVEV (reference sequence). Trimming took off 3 bases at V and 7 bases at J, with 16 bases between the two ends. The CDR3 contains 15 residues. CDR3 region: CASSLHRGGINEQFF. The CDR3 nucleotides read TGTGCCAGCAGTTTGCATAGGGGGGGCATTAATGAGCAGTTCTTC.

This clonotype has a handful of counts. The chain recombines TRBV7-8 with TRBJ1-6, with TRBD1 matching over 10 bases. The CDR3 has 15 residues. Germline CDR1 reads SGHVS; CDR2 reads FQNEAQ. V was clipped by 5 bases and J by 11 bases; unmatched bases: 9. CDR3 bases: TGTGCCAGCAGCATTCGGGGGACAGGGGATACACCCCTCCACTTT. Translated, it gives CASSIRGTGDTPLHF.

This clonotype was observed a few times. This rearrangement joins TRBV28 to TRBJ2-4; no reliable D call. The J call is doubtful: the DNA matches TRBJ2-7 better. CDR1 and CDR2 from the germline V gene are MDHEN and SYDVKM. The CDR3 totals 13 residues. In nucleotides, the CDR3 is TGTGCCAGCAGTCGCGTGGCCTACTACGAGCAGTACTTC. This translates into CASSRVAYYEQYF.